A selection of T cell receptor beta chains follows, all from one sample in a study of cytomegalovirus exposure and HLA in healthy donors. The assay was immunoSEQ multiplex PCR, and TCRdb's table has in-frame clones only and misses some. The sample contains approximately 110,000 clones, 70% to 80% of which appear only once. The sequenced material came from PBMCs. These receptors came from a man in his forties in good health and CMV-seronegative. Both conserved end residues are part of each CDR3. D genes are given only for firm matches. Expanded clones are given a class, and other clones once, few, many or no size at all.

size,J,D,V,CDR3,DNA
NA,TRBJ2-3,TRBD1,TRBV29-1,CSVDRQGTDTQYF,TGCAGCGTTGACCGACAGGGTACAGATACGCAGTATTTT
NA,TRBJ2-7,TRBD1,TRBV6-1,CASSEEAGGPYEQYF,TGTGCCAGCAGTGAAGAGGCAGGGGGCCCCTACGAGCAGTACTTC
NA,TRBJ2-1,NA,TRBV9,CASSPRGTDNEQFF,TGTGCCAGCAGCCCTAGGGGGACCGACAATGAGCAGTTCTTC
NA,TRBJ2-5,TRBD2,TRBV7-9,CASLFPASGGQETQYF,TGTGCCAGCTTGTTTCCGGCTAGCGGGGGACAAGAGACCCAGTACTTC
NA,TRBJ2-7,NA,TRBV5-1,CASSFGGANYEQYF,TGCGCCAGCAGCTTTGGAGGGGCCAACTACGAGCAGTACTTC
NA,TRBJ1-1,TRBD1,TRBV29-1,CSAKGTGVAEAFF,TGCAGCGCCAAGGGGACAGGGGTCGCTGAAGCTTTCTTT
NA,TRBJ1-1,TRBD1,TRBV7-3,CASSLLAGTGSKGTEAFF,TGTGCCAGCAGCTTATTGGCTGGGACAGGGTCGAAAGGCACTGAAGCTTTCTTT
NA,TRBJ2-1,NA,TRBV15,CATSRDQGNEQFF,TGTGCCACCAGCAGAGACCAGGGAAATGAGCAGTTCTTC
once,TRBJ2-5,NA,TRBV19,CASSALVRGGTQYF,TGTGCCAGTAGTGCCTTGGTTAGGGGGGGGACCCAGTACTTC
NA,TRBJ2-2,TRBD2,TRBV7-2,CASSFRPRAGAGELFF,TGTGCCAGCAGCTTTCGGCCGAGGGCGGGGGCCGGGGAGCTGTTTTTT
NA,TRBJ2-3,NA,TRBV4-1,CASSQDRGWADTQYF,TGCGCCAGCAGCCAAGATAGGGGCTGGGCAGATACGCAGTATTTT
NA,TRBJ1-2,NA,TRBV5-4,CASSLGGVPYGYTF,TGTGCCAGCAGCTTGGGGGGGGTTCCCTATGGCTACACCTTC
NA,TRBJ2-5,TRBD2,TRBV5-4,CASSFGLVIETQYF,TGTGCCAGCAGCTTCGGACTAGTTATCGAGACCCAGTACTTC
NA,TRBJ2-7,TRBD1,TRBV7-9,CASSDRGTVSPTYEQYF,TGTGCCAGCAGTGATAGAGGGACAGTATCCCCCACCTACGAGCAGTACTTC
once,TRBJ2-7,TRBD2,TRBV5-1,CASSLAREGSYEQYF,TGCGCCAGCAGCTTGGCCCGGGAGGGGAGCTACGAGCAGTACTTC
NA,TRBJ2-5,NA,TRBV7-9,CASSSQGEGETQYF,TGTGCCAGCAGCTCTCAGGGTGAAGGGGAGACCCAGTACTTC
once,TRBJ2-1,NA,TRBV25-1,CASSEGWALGGYNEQFF,TGTGCCAGCAGTGAAGGTTGGGCCCTTGGAGGCTACAATGAGCAGTTCTTC
NA,TRBJ1-4,NA,TRBV5-8,CASSPDSPTNEKLFF,TGTGCCAGCAGCCCCGACAGTCCAACTAATGAAAAACTGTTTTTT
NA,TRBJ2-7,TRBD2,TRBV4-2,CASSQASGLAASYEQYF,TGTGCCAGCAGCCAAGCGAGTGGACTAGCGGCCTCCTACGAGCAGTACTTC
few,TRBJ1-1,TRBD1,TRBV4-3,CASSQEAQGAGNTEAFF,TGCGCCAGCAGCCAAGAGGCGCAGGGGGCAGGAAACACTGAAGCTTTCTTT
NA,TRBJ2-1,NA,TRBV18,CASSNYGGDEQFF,TGTGCCAGCTCCAACTATGGTGGCGATGAGCAGTTCTTC
NA,TRBJ1-2,NA,TRBV11-1,CASGTMGGYTF,TGTGCCAGCGGGACAATGGGCGGCTACACCTTC
NA,TRBJ1-2,TRBD1,TRBV5-4,CASSPGGQVIYGYTF,TGTGCCAGCAGCCCCGGGGGACAGGTGATCTATGGCTACACCTTC
NA,TRBJ1-1,TRBD1,TRBV5-6,CASSFRDRRAFF,TGTGCCAGCAGCTTCCGGGACAGGCGGGCTTTCTTT
NA,TRBJ1-6,NA,TRBV2,CASSDEQVTSPLHF,TGTGCCAGCAGTGACGAACAGGTTACCTCACCCCTCCACTTT
NA,TRBJ2-7,NA,TRBV11-3,CASSVGAAYEQYF,TGTGCCAGCAGCGTAGGGGCAGCCTACGAGCAGTACTTC
NA,TRBJ2-2,NA,TRBV5-1,CASSLVGTHNTGELFF,TGCGCCAGCAGCTTGGTGGGGACACATAACACCGGGGAGCTGTTTTTT
few,TRBJ1-5,NA,TRBV19,CASHGGGRSNQPQHF,TGTGCCAGCCACGGGGGGGGGCGAAGCAATCAGCCCCAGCATTTT
NA,TRBJ2-7,TRBD2,TRBV4-1,CASSPATVVVAGGPYEQYF,TGCGCCAGCAGCCCCGCCACGGTCGTAGTAGCGGGGGGGCCGTACGAGCAGTACTTC
once,TRBJ1-1,NA,TRBV6-5,CASTNGVNTEAFF,TGTGCCAGCACCAACGGGGTGAACACTGAAGCTTTCTTT
NA,TRBJ2-7,TRBD2,TRBV7-3,CASSVTSASYEQYF,TGTGCCAGCAGCGTGACTAGCGCTTCCTACGAGCAGTACTTC
NA,TRBJ1-1,NA,TRBV6-1,CASSLPGWTEAFF,TGTGCCAGCAGTCTTCCGGGATGGACTGAAGCTTTCTTT
once,TRBJ1-4,NA,TRBV2,CASRGGGRLNEKLFF,TGTGCCAGCAGGGGAGGGGGACGGCTTAATGAAAAACTGTTTTTT
NA,TRBJ2-7,TRBD2,TRBV9,CASAGGAEQYF,TGTGCCAGCGCGGGAGGAGCCGAGCAGTACTTC
NA,TRBJ2-1,TRBD1,TRBV9,CASSVDPTGGNNEQFF,TGTGCCAGCAGCGTAGACCCGACAGGGGGGAACAATGAGCAGTTCTTC
NA,TRBJ2-7,NA,TRBV29-1,CSAVQGSGRSYEQYF,TGCAGCGCCGTACAGGGTTCCGGAAGGTCCTACGAGCAGTACTTC
once,TRBJ2-5,NA,TRBV6-5,CASSRDLGQETQYF,TGTGCCAGCAGTCGGGACTTGGGGCAAGAGACCCAGTACTTC
few,TRBJ1-1,NA,TRBV29-1,CSVGLMNTEAFF,TGCAGCGTTGGGCTCATGAACACTGAAGCTTTCTTT
NA,TRBJ2-7,NA,TRBV7-8,CASSQTGESYEQYF,TGTGCCAGCAGTCAAACAGGCGAGTCCTACGAGCAGTACTTC
once,TRBJ2-3,TRBD2,TRBV30,CAWTTGLAGLDTQYF,TGTGCCTGGACCACGGGACTAGCGGGGCTGGATACGCAGTATTTT
NA,TRBJ2-7,TRBD1,TRBV4-3,CASSQYTGTGAYEQYF,TGCGCCAGCAGCCAGTACACAGGGACAGGGGCCTACGAGCAGTACTTC
NA,TRBJ1-4,NA,TRBV4-3,CASSQVHRDNEKLFF,TGCGCCAGCAGCCAAGTTCACAGAGATAATGAAAAACTGTTTTTT
NA,TRBJ2-4,TRBD1,TRBV29-1,CSVEATDRKNSQYF,TGCAGCGTTGAAGCAACGGACAGGAAAAACAGTCAGTACTTC
NA,TRBJ1-2,NA,TRBV7-2,CASSIEGHLTSGYTF,TGTGCCAGCAGCATAGAGGGACATTTAACATCGGGCTACACCTTC
NA,TRBJ1-5,TRBD1,TRBV28,CASRTGTEFFGRNQPQHF,TGTGCCAGCAGGACCGGGACAGAGTTCTTTGGTCGCAATCAGCCCCAGCATTTT